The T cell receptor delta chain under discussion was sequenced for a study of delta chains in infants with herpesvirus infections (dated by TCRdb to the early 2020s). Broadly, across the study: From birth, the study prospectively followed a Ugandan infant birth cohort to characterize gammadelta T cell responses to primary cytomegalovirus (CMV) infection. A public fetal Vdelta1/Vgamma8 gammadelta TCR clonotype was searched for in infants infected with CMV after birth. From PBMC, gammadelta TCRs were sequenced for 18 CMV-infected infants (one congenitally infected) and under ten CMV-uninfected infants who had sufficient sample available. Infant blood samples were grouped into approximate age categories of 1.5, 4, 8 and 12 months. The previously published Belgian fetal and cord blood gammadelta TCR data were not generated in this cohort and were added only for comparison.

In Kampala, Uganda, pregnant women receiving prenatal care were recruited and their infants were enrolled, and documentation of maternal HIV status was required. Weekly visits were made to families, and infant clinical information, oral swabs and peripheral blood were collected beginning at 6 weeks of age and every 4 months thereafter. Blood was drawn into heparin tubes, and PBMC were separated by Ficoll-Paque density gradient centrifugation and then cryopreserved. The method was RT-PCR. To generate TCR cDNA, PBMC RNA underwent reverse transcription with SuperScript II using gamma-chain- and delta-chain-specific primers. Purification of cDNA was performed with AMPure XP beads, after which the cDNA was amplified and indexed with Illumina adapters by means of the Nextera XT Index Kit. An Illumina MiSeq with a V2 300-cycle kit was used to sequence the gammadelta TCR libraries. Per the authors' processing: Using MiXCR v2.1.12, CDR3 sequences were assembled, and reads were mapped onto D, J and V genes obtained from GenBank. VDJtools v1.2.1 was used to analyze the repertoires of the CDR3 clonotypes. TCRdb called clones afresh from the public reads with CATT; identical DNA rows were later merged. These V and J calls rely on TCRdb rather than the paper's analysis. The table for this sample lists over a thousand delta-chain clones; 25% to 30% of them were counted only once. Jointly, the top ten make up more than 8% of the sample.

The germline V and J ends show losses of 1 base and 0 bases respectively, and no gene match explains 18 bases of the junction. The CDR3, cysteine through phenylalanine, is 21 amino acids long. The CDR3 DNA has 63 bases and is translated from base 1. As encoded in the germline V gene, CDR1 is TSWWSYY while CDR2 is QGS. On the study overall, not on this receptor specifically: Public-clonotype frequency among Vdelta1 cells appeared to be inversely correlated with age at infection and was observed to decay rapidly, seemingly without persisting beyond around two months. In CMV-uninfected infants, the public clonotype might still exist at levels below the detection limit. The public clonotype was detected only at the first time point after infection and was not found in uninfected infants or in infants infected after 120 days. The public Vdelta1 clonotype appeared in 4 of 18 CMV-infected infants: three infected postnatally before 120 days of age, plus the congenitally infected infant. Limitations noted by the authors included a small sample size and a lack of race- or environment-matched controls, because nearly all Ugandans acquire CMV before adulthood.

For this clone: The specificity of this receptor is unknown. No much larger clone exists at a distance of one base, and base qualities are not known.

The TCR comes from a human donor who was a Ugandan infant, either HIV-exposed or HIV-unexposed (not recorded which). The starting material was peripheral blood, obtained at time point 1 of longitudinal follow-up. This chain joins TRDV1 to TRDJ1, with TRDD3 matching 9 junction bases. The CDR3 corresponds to CALGEPFPRGYAVRYTDKLIF. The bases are TGTGCTCTTGGGGAACCATTCCCTCGGGGATACGCGGTAAGGTACACCGATAAACTCATCTTT.